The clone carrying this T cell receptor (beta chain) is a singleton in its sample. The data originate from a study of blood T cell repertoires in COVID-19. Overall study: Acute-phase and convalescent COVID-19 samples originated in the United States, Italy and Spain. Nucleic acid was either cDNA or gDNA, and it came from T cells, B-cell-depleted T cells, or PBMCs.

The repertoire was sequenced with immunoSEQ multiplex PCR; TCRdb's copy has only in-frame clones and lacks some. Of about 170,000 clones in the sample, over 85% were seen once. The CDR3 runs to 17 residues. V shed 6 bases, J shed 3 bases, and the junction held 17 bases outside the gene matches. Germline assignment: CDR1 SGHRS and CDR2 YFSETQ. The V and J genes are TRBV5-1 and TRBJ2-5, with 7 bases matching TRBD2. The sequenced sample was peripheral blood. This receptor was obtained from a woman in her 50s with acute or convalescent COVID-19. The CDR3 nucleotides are TGCGCCAGCACCCGTCGCGGGGGTCCCGACAATAAAGAGACCCAGTACTTC. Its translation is CASTRRGGPDNKETQYF.